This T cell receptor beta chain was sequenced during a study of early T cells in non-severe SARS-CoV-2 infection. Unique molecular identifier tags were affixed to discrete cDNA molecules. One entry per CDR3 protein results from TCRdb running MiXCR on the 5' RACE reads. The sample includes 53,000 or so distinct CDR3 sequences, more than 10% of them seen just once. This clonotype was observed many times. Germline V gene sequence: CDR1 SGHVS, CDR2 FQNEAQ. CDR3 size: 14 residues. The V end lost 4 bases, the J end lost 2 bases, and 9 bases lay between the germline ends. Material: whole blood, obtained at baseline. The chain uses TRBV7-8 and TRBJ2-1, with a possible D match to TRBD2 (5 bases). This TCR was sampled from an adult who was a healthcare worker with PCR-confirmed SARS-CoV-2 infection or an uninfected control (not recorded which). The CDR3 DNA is TGTGCCAGCAGCTACGGGGAACCCTACAATGAGCAGTTCTTC. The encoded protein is CASSYGEPYNEQFF.